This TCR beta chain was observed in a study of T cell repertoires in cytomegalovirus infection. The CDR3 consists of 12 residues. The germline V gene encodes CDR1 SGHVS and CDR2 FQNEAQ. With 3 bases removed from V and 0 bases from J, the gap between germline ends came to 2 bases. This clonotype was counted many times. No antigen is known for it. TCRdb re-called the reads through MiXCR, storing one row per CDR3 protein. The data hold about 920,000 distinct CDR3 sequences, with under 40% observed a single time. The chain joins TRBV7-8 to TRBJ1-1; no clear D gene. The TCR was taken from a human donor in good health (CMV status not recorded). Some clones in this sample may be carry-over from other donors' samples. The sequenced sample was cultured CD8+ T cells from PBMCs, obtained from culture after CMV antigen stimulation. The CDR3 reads CASSFMNTEAFF. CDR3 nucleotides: TGTGCCAGCAGCTTTATGAACACTGAAGCTTTCTTT.